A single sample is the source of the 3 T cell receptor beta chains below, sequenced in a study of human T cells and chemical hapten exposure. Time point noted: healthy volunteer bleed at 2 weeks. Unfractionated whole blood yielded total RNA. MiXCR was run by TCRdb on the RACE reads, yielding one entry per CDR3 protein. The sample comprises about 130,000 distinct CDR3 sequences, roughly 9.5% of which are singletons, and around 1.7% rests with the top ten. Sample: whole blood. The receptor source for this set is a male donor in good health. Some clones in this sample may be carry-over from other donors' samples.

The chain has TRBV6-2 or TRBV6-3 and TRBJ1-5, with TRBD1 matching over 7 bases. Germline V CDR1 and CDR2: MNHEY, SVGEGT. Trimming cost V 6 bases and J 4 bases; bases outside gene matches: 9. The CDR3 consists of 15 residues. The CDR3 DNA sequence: TGTGCCAGCAGCTATCGACAGGGAAGGAATCAGCCCCAGCATTTT. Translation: CASSYRQGRNQPQHF.

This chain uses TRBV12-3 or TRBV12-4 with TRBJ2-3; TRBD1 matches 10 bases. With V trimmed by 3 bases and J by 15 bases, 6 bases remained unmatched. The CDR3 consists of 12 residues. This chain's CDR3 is CASSLRDRGSYF. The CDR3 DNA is TGTGCCAGCAGTTTGAGGGACAGGGGTTCATATTTT.

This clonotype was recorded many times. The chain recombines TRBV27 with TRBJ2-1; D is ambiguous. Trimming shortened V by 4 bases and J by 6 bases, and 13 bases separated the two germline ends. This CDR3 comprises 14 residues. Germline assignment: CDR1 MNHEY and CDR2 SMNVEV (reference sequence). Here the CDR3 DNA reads TGTGCCAGCAGTTATAACGATAATAGCAATGAGCAGTTCTTC. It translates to CASSYNDNSNEQFF.